This TCR beta chain was sequenced during a study of radiation and T cells in renal cell carcinoma (dated by TCRdb to the early 2020s). For the wider study: In total, fewer than 55 samples underwent TCR beta sequencing: approximately 26 tumors plus 27 peripheral blood samples. Across all 50 or so samples, 4 million to 5 million unique CDR3 nucleotide sequences encoding roughly 2,800,000 unique CDR3 amino acid sequences were identified.

TCR beta libraries were generated from genomic DNA with the immunoSEQ kit, following the manufacturer's recommendations. For library preparation, a first multiplex PCR was performed with proprietary primers, followed by a second PCR in which unique barcodes were added, and bead cleanups were performed after each round. Each sample batch included a kit-provided positive control reaction and a negative control reaction. The final libraries underwent checking on an Agilent 4200 TapeStation D1000 ScreenTape, volumetric pooling, and quantification by qPCR. Sequencing was performed on an Illumina NextSeq500 with a MidOutput 150-cycle cartridge, and 156 Read1 and 15 Index1 cycles were run with kit custom primers. The pooled library was loaded at roughly 1 pM, and approximately 20% PhiX control was spiked in. The paper's data handling went like this. The vendor-processed data were analyzed in R, and a clonotype was defined as all T cells that share the same CDR3 nucleotide sequence. For clone abundance analyses, frequencies were normalized to the 10,000 most abundant clones per sample. Before analysis, public T cell clones were removed, and these numbered fewer than six per sample on average. ImmunoMap was used for dominant motif analysis with the PAM10 matrix, a gap penalty of 30, and a homology threshold of 0.3, and any motif reaching a cumulative frequency of at least 0.01 was considered dominant. TCRdb provides this immuneACCESS table in a form limited to in-frame rearrangements. Some clones are lacking; in checked studies, under half of them reflect an unresolved V gene, and why the rest are absent is not known. For V, J and clone size, that table is used; D and trimming come from the DNA. Within this sample are about 24,000 clones, with roughly 64% of them counted one time only. 22% of the sample rests with the top ten.

About this clone: Which antigen it targets is not known. There are no base qualities to consult, and no much larger clone falls within one base.

Study-wide conclusions, independent of this receptor: Intratumoral heterogeneity went uncaptured because the only tumor material available was small regions of about 1 g. Irradiated tumors contained more dominant CDR3 motifs, and these motifs occupied a larger share of the repertoire than in control tumors. TCR clonality was higher in irradiated tumors than in controls, as the top 100 clonotypes made up an average of approximately 54% of the repertoire in irradiated tumors compared with around 40% in nephrectomy-only tumors. Because the trial had a single-armed design, the trial could not examine how radiation dose or scheduling affected the TCR repertoire.

Sample time point, as interpreted from the label and publication: tumor resected at nephrectomy. Explained via the paper, the treatment or condition label denotes: treatment-naive control, cytoreductive nephrectomy. Control tumors came from treatment-naive renal cell carcinoma patients who underwent cytoreductive nephrectomy without prior radiation. Every patient's renal cell carcinoma showed clear cell pathology. Control tumors used for TCR sequencing came from a handful of females and 10 or so males, resected 2011 to 2014, with median age roughly 55 years (range about 35 to 85). Tumors were dissociated mechanically, digested with collagenase/hyaluronidase at 37 degrees C, processed in gentleMACS C tubes, and stored in liquid nitrogen. Genomic DNA for TCR sequencing was prepared using the QIAamp DNA Blood Mini Kit (Qiagen). Only samples passing all quality control checks were included in the analyses.

CDR1 and CDR2 were assigned from the germline V gene as SGHDT and YYEEEE. From the cysteine through the phenylalanine, the CDR3 covers 16 amino acids. The DNA shown is the 48-base CDR3, in frame from base 1. V is reduced by 5 bases and J by 2 bases, leaving a spacing of 14 bases between them. In this chain, TRBV5-6 is recombined with TRBJ1-6; the D gene cannot be resolved reliably. The input for sequencing was tumor tissue, taken from a patient whose treatment was nephrectomy without radiotherapy. The sequence was collected from a man aged 40-49 years with renal cell carcinoma. The CDR3 region reads CASSLQAGAYNSPLHF. DNA sequence: TGTGCCAGCAGTCTCCAGGCGGGAGCCTATAATTCACCCCTCCACTTT.